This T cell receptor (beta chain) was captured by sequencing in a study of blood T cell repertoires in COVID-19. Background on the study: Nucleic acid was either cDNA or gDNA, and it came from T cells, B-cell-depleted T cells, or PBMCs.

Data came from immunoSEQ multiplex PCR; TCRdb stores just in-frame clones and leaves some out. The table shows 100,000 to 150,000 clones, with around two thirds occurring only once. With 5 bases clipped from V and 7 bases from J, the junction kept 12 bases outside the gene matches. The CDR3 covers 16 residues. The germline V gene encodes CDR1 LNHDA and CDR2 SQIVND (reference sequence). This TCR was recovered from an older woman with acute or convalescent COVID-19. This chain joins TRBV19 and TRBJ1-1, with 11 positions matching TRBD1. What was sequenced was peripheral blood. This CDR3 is CASSPRTGGGRVEAFF. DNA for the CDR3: TGTGCCAGTAGTCCTCGGACAGGGGGCGGGCGGGTTGAAGCTTTCTTT.